The sequence of this TCR beta chain was determined in a study of blood T cell repertoires in COVID-19. Whole-study context: PBMCs, B-cell-depleted T cells, or T cells provided the cDNA or gDNA that made up the material.

Under the authors' procedure: Estimation of nucleated cell counts was performed using reference gene primer amplification. TCRdb keeps only in-frame clones here, not all; method: immunoSEQ multiplex PCR. V and J calls and clone size are those listed in that table; D and trimming were worked out from the DNA. The profile shows tens of thousands of clones, around 83% of them singletons. The V gene's germline CDR1 is SGDLS and CDR2 YYNGEE. The CDR3 sequence is 20 residues long. V was clipped by 3 bases and J by 1 base, with 23 bases between them. The TCR was taken from a human donor in a cohort sampled during active COVID-19. The chain is built from TRBV9 and TRBJ1-6; D might be TRBD1 (5 bases). The sample comprised peripheral blood. The CDR3 protein is CASSAIRGTTDRSYNSPLHF. CDR3 nucleotide sequence: TGTGCCAGCAGCGCAATTCGCGGGACCACCGATCGATCCTATAATTCACCCCTCCACTTT.